This T cell receptor (beta chain) appears in the sequencing data of a study of identical twins. The study, taken as a whole, reports: Instead of following the same donors, the conclusions were based on cross-sectional statistical analysis. Twins shared out-of-frame alpha sequences with excess low generation probability.

Among all donors, each was a healthy Caucasian. A universal primer site was added by template switching, and unique molecular identifiers were carried by the cDNA. TCRdb redid the calling of the 5' RACE reads with MiXCR, one entry per CDR3 protein. Among some 900,000 distinct CDR3 sequences listed, roughly 12% were seen once. Trimming took off 1 base at V and 1 base at J, with 21 bases between the two ends. Germline V gene data show CDR1 as SGHRS and CDR2 as YFSETQ. The CDR3 contains 18 residues. In this sample, this clonotype turned up a few times. Its antigen is unidentified. Separately, the same data were catalogued under a study of yellow fever vaccine responses in identical twins.

Sequenced: PBMCs. The source of this sequence is a woman between 18 and 29 years old in good health. This rearrangement joins TRBV5-1 to TRBJ2-7; D is unresolved. The CDR3 DNA is TGCGCCAGCAGCTTGCCGGTCCGCGACCAAAACCTTTCCTACGAGCAGTACGTC. Its protein is CASSLPVRDQNLSYEQYV.